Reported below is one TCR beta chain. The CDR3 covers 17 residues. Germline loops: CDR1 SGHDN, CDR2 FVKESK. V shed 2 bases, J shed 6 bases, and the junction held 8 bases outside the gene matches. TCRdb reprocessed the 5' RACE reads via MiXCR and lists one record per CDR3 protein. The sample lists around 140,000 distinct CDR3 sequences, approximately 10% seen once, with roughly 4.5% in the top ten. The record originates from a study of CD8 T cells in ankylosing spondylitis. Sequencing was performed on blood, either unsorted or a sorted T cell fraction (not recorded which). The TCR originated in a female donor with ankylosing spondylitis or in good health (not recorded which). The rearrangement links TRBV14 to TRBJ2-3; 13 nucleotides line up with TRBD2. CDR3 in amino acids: CASSQSLTSGRRDTQYF. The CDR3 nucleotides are TGTGCCAGCAGCCAAAGCTTGACTAGCGGGAGGAGGGATACGCAGTATTTT.